Listed here are 10 T cell receptor beta chains from one sample, sequenced in a study of blood T cell repertoires in COVID-19. The repertoire was sequenced with immunoSEQ multiplex PCR; TCRdb's copy has only in-frame clones and lacks some. The table lists roughly 70,000 clones, 70% to 90% of them singletons, with approximately 6.7% in the top ten. Material for sequencing was peripheral blood. Receptors were obtained from an elderly woman with active COVID-19.

This clone appeared once. The chain carries TRBV13 and TRBJ2-3; TRBD1 aligns across 11 bases. Per germline, CDR1 PRHDT and CDR2 FYEKMQ (reference sequence). The junction had 19 bases not matched to a gene; V was cut back by 7 bases and J by 4 bases. The CDR3 spans 19 residues. Here the CDR3 reads CASTTPHTGTGGMADTQYF. As DNA, the CDR3 is TGTGCCAGCACCACACCACACACCGGGACAGGGGGGATGGCAGATACGCAGTATTTT.

The CDR3 protein is CASSYPTSGRVEQFF. DNA for the CDR3: TGTGCCAGCAGTTATCCGACTAGCGGGAGGGTTGAGCAGTTCTTC. The V call is TRBV6-2 or TRBV6-3, the J call TRBJ2-1; 14 nucleotides line up with TRBD2. The V and J ends lost 3 bases and 9 bases, in that order; junction bases with no gene match: 4. The CDR3 loop spans 15 amino acids. Germline CDR1 and CDR2: MNHEY and SVGEGT.

The V gene is TRBV29-1, the J gene TRBJ1-5, with unresolved D. CDR3 length: 12 residues. V gave up 4 bases and J gave up 4 bases, with 8 bases separating them. Per germline, CDR1 SQVTM and CDR2 ANQGSEA. The DNA of the CDR3 is TGCAGCGTTGGGGCAGAAAATCAGCCCCAGCATTTT. Residues: CSVGAENQPQHF.

There are a few counts of this clone. This chain uses TRBV19 with TRBJ1-4; TRBD1 aligns across 10 bases. CDR1 is LNHDA and CDR2 is SQIVND in the germline V gene (reference sequence). Losses at the gene ends were 6 bases for V and 6 bases for J; bases not matched to a gene: 4. The CDR3 runs 14 residues. The CDR3 loop reads CASRPGQGYEKLFF. The CDR3 coding sequence is TGTGCCAGTAGGCCGGGACAGGGGTATGAAAAACTGTTTTTT.

The chain combines TRBV27 with TRBJ1-4; a weak D match, TRBD1 (6 bases). In germline, CDR1 is MNHEY, CDR2 SMNVEV (reference sequence). With 1 base removed from V and 7 bases from J, the gap between germline ends came to 13 bases. This CDR3 has 15 amino acids. Written as DNA, the CDR3 is TGTGCCAGCAGTTTATATCAGGGGCCCGGTGAAAAACTGTTTTTT. It encodes CASSLYQGPGEKLFF.

CDR3 amino acids: CSVDARNIQYF. The CDR3 region has the DNA TGCAGCGTTGACGCCAGGAACATTCAGTACTTC. This sequence joins TRBV29-1 and TRBJ2-4; no definite D call. Germline CDR1 and CDR2: SQVTM and ANQGSEA. This CDR3 has 11 amino acids. V lost 3 bases to trimming and J lost 7 bases, with 7 bases between them.

The chain joins TRBV5-1 to TRBJ1-1; 9 nucleotides line up with TRBD1. CDR3 length: 19 residues. In germline, CDR1 is SGHRS, CDR2 YFSETQ. J gave up 0 bases and V 2 bases, and 14 bases lay outside the gene matches. CDR3 DNA: TGCGCCAGCAGCTTAGTACAGGGGGCTGGAGTGGGGTTGAACACTGAAGCTTTCTTT. It is translated as CASSLVQGAGVGLNTEAFF.

This clone was seen only a few times. V and J are TRBV3-1 (or the pseudogene TRBV3-2) and TRBJ1-1, with D uncertain. V was clipped by 0 bases and J by 1 base, with 9 bases between them. CDR1 LGHDT and CDR2 YNNKEL come from the germline V gene (reference sequence). The CDR3 is made up of 15 amino acids. CDR3 protein: CASSQDLLANTEAFF. Here the CDR3 DNA reads TGTGCCAGCAGCCAAGATCTTCTGGCGAACACTGAAGCTTTCTTT.

V is TRBV15 and J is TRBJ2-6, with 12 bases identical to TRBD1. V was pared by 9 bases and J by 3 bases, with 15 bases of the junction left unmatched. Germline CDR1 is LNHNV and CDR2 is YYDKDF (reference sequence). There are 19 residues in the CDR3. CDR3 DNA sequence: TGTGCCACTCGCGGGTTTCCGGGACAGGGGGCAAGTGGGGCCAACGTCCTGACTTTC. Protein: CATRGFPGQGASGANVLTF.

This clone was counted once. V is TRBV28 and J is TRBJ1-6; D is ambiguous. Per germline, CDR1 MDHEN and CDR2 SYDVKM. The V end was cut by 2 bases, the J end by 4 bases, with 12 bases between. CDR3 size: 16 residues. Here the CDR3 reads CASSLEAVPYNSPLHF. DNA of the CDR3: TGTGCCAGCAGTTTAGAGGCGGTACCTTATAATTCACCCCTCCACTTT.